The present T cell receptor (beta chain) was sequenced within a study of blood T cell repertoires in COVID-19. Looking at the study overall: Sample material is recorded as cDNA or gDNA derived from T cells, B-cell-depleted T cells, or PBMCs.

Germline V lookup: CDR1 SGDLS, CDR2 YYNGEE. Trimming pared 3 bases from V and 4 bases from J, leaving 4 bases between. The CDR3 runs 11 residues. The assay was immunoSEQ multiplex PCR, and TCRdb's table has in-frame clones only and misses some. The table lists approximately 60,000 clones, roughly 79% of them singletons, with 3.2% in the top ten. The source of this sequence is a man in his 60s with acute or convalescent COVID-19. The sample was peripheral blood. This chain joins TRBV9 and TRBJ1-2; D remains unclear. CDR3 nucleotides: TGTGCCAGCAGCGCCCTCTATGGCTACACCTTC. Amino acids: CASSALYGYTF.